These T cell receptor beta chains were read from a single sample in a study of shared clonotypes between healthy human individuals. Generated by immunoSEQ multiplex PCR, the TCRdb table keeps only in-frame clones and is missing some. The sample records about 520,000 clones, roughly 95% being singletons. Sequenced material: naive CD4+ T cells sorted from blood. These receptors came from a woman in her twenties or thirties in good health. The CDR3 runs from the conserved cysteine through the conserved F or W. The size field is filled for only some rows; it gives once, few, many or a size class.

len | v_gene | abundance | CDR3aa
13 | TRBV2 | - | CASTTQGITEAFF
15 | TRBV19 | - | CASSIGGSGSYEQYF
14 | TRBV2 | - | CASTGQSSGNTIYF
15 | TRBV7-8 | - | CASRFKREGRDEQYF
19 | TRBV18 | - | CASSQRGTPLGNSGNTIYF
12 | TRBV28 | once | CASRSGTLWPYF
14 | TRBV11-2 | once | CASSSQGAVDEQFF
15 | TRBV5-1 | - | CASSYDGQNQETQYF
13 | TRBV25-1 | - | CASSEGNTGELFF
13 | TRBV28 | few | CASREGSNQPQHF
15 | TRBV6-5 | - | CASSSPGTGVLEQFF
16 | TRBV5-5 | - | CASSPTDRASSYEQYF
19 | TRBV13 | - | CASSHGGSYEISGANVLTF
18 | TRBV19 | - | CASSSYLPQGKTQETQYF
13 | TRBV19 | - | CASSIQGDYEQYF
18 | TRBV5-1 | - | CASQPGQGTLLSKNIQYF
13 | TRBV4-1 | - | CASSQPGDREAFF
16 | TRBV7-2 | - | CASSSPYGGSSYEQYF
16 | TRBV28 | - | CASSPPFGRSSYEQYF
12 | TRBV30 | - | CAWDSGQETQYF
16 | TRBV6-5 | once | CASSYSYWDRSYEQYF
16 | TRBV4-1 | - | CASSQVRSFSGNTIYF
13 | TRBV2 | - | CASNLNSYNEQFF
17 | TRBV2 | - | CASSRLFYRDSQETQYF
15 | TRBV5-6 | - | CASSFTGGPRVGYTF
17 | TRBV27 | - | CASIIRDRVRGNQPQHF
10 | TRBV20-1 | - | CSEGVDGYTF
17 | TRBV5-4 | - | CASSRNPAGPTSYEQYF
15 | TRBV7-8 | - | CASTFTRELRDTQYF
17 | TRBV27 | - | CASSLARTRGFTGELFF
15 | TRBV7-9 | - | CASSSVGAPSYEQYF
16 | TRBV6-1 | - | CASSDAQGLRRDTQYF
13 | TRBV13 | - | CASSLYPAETQYF
15 | TRBV5-1 | - | CASSLVPGDSYEQYF
12 | TRBV29-1 | - | CSVGADRWGYTF
14 | TRBV13 | - | CASSWGQGAYEQYF
16 | TRBV7-6 | - | CASSWRGASSYNEQFF
17 | TRBV7-2 | - | CASSLRAGLAGTYEQYF
16 | TRBV4-1 | - | CASRTIGQGVGNEQFF
13 | TRBV19 | once | CASTPADKHGYTF
16 | TRBV19 | - | CASSGLGTLSYNEQFF
11 | TRBV20-1 | few | CSANRNYGYTF
18 | TRBV27 | once | CASSAPFWLQSRANVLTF
13 | TRBV19 | few | CASSPDRWRPQHF
12 | TRBV5-1 | - | CASSRPDYEQYF
13 | TRBV6-5 | - | CASSYGWFYEQYF
17 | TRBV15 | - | CATSRGFVQGGTDTQYF
15 | TRBV13 | - | CASSLSQGRYNEQFF
17 | TRBV4-2 | - | CASSQGTSGRNSYEQYF
13 | TRBV7-2 | - | CASSLAGGLDWYF
15 | TRBV11-2 | - | CASSLRSGRAHEQYF
16 | TRBV27 | - | CASSLARDIQKDGYTF
16 | TRBV28 | once | CASSPPLVGVRYEQYF
16 | TRBV2 | - | CASSELPGSYLNEQFF
16 | TRBV7-8 | - | CASSAQGAVVTGELFF
12 | TRBV5-1 | - | CASSFQGREQYF
15 | TRBV4-1 | - | CASSQAILGNQPQHF
16 | TRBV6-6 | - | CASSYGIGDRVEKLFF
16 | TRBV4-1 | - | CASSQEGRGRNSPLHF